Shown below are 29 T cell receptor beta chains from a single sample sequenced in a study of Ad26.COV2.S vaccination and SARS-CoV-2 variants. The assay was immunoSEQ multiplex PCR, and TCRdb's table has in-frame clones only and misses some. The repertoire holds about 350,000 clones, just over 90% seen once, with 3% to 4% in the top ten. Sequenced here: peripheral blood, sampled after recovery from COVID-19. All receptors come from a human donor who had recovered from COVID-19.

The chain has TRBV6-5 and TRBJ2-1; TRBD2 is a possible D gene (6 bases). The CDR3 contains 15 residues. V was clipped by 6 bases and J by 3 bases, with 15 bases between them. Germline V lookup: CDR1 MNHEY, CDR2 SVGAGI. The CDR3 loop reads CASSSPGLDYNEQFF. CDR3 coding DNA: TGTGCCAGCAGCTCACCGGGACTGGACTACAATGAGCAGTTCTTC.

J is TRBJ1-2 and V is TRBV19; D gene unclear. The CDR3 runs 12 residues. V was cut by 5 bases and J by 7 bases, with 11 bases left in between. Germline values: CDR1 LNHDA, CDR2 SQIVND (reference sequence). The chain's CDR3 is CASSLADAGYTF. The CDR3 DNA reads TGTGCCAGTAGTCTGGCGGACGCTGGCTACACCTTC.

This chain joins TRBV14 and TRBJ2-5, with D possibly being TRBD2 (6 bases). This CDR3 has 15 residues. Germline V gene lookup returns CDR1 SGHDN and CDR2 FVKESK. Trimming removed 0 bases from V and 4 bases from J, with 12 bases in between. CDR3 in DNA: TGTGCCAGCAGCCAAGAAATGTTGCGGGGAGAGACCCAGTACTTC. Translated: CASSQEMLRGETQYF.

V and J are TRBV4-3 and TRBJ2-5, with D possibly TRBD2 on 7 matching bases. V was shortened by 0 bases and J by 5 bases, with 22 bases between the two germline ends. Germline V lookup: CDR1 LGHNA, CDR2 YSLEER. The CDR3 extends over 18 amino acids. CDR3 sequence (DNA): TGCGCCAGCAGCCAAGATTCTGGGGGGGGACACCCCGCCGAGACCCAGTACTTC. Translating it yields CASSQDSGGGHPAETQYF.

The V and J genes are TRBV6-1 and TRBJ1-1; D might be TRBD1 (5 bases). Germline CDR1 and CDR2: MNHNS and SASEGT. This CDR3 spans 13 amino acids. V was clipped by 2 bases and J by 6 bases, with 10 bases between them. The CDR3 sequence is CASSERPGPEAFF. The CDR3 region has the DNA TGTGCCAGCAGTGAAAGACCGGGACCTGAAGCTTTCTTT.

The chain uses TRBV19 and TRBJ2-2; TRBD1 matches 8 bases. The germline gives CDR1 LNHDA, CDR2 SQIVND (reference sequence). The CDR3 runs to 17 residues. The trim removed 5 bases at V and 3 bases at J, leaving 11 bases unmatched. The CDR3 spells CASSQYYPTGDTGELFF. The CDR3 DNA sequence: TGTGCCAGTAGTCAATACTATCCGACAGGGGACACCGGGGAGCTGTTTTTT.

The gene calls are TRBV2 and TRBJ1-6; 8 positions agree with TRBD1. V was clipped by 5 bases and J by 6 bases; unmatched bases: 9. CDR1 SNHLY and CDR2 FYNNEI come from the germline V gene. The length of the CDR3 is 16 residues. CDR3 sequence reads: CASSRQGLDVNSPLHF. CDR3 coding DNA: TGTGCCAGCAGTAGACAGGGGCTAGATGTTAATTCACCCCTCCACTTT. The whole variable domain, filled in from reference TRBV2 and TRBJ1-6, reads EPEVTQTPSHQVTQMGQEVILRCVPISNHLYFYWYRQILGQKVEFLVSFYNNEISEKSEIFDDQFSVERPDGSNFTLKIRSTKLEDSAMYFCASSRQGLDVNSPLHFGNGTRLTVT.

This chain uses TRBV4-1 with TRBJ1-2, with TRBD1 identical over 7 bases. This CDR3 region has 14 residues. Germline CDR1 MGHRA, CDR2 YSYEKL. V trimming: 0 bases; J trimming: 4 bases; junction bases outside the gene matches: 2. For the CDR3, the DNA is TGCGCCAGCAGCCAAGATGAGGGGGCCTATGGCTACACCTTC. This encodes CASSQDEGAYGYTF.

The chain uses TRBV5-6 and TRBJ2-1; unclear D gene. V was pared by 3 bases and J by 0 bases, with 16 bases between. This CDR3 has 17 residues. Germline V CDR1 and CDR2: SGHDT, YYEEEE. CDR3 bases: TGTGCCAGCAGCTCCGTACGTCTCTTTAGCTCCTACAATGAGCAGTTCTTC. Translated, it gives CASSSVRLFSSYNEQFF.

The chain couples TRBV9 to TRBJ2-1; TRBD1 matches 7 bases. The junction had 2 bases not matched to a gene; V was cut back by 1 base and J by 1 base. Germline assignment: CDR1 SGDLS and CDR2 YYNGEE. This CDR3 is 15 amino acids long. CDR3 sequence (DNA): TGTGCCAGCAGCGTAAAGGGGGCTTCCTACAATGAGCAGTTCTTC. This encodes CASSVKGASYNEQFF. Full variable domain (remainder filled in from reference TRBV9 and TRBJ2-1): DSGVTQTPKHLITATGQRVTLRCSPRSGDLSVYWYQQSLDQGLQFLIQYYNGEERAKGNILERFSAQQFPDLHSELNLSSLELGDSALYFCASSVKGASYNEQFFGPGTRLTVL.

CDR3 amino acids: CAISESDRANEKLFF. As DNA, the CDR3 is TGTGCCATCAGTGAGTCCGACAGAGCGAATGAAAAACTGTTTTTT. The chain links TRBV10-3 to TRBJ1-4, with TRBD1 as a possible D gene (5 bases). Germline-derived CDR1 and CDR2 are ENHRY and SYGVKD. The ends were cut back, 0 bases at V and 5 bases at J, with 10 bases in the middle. This CDR3 contains 15 residues.

This chain joins TRBV13 and TRBJ2-2, with D perhaps matching TRBD2 (6 bases). V dropped 5 bases and J dropped 6 bases, with 10 bases sitting between them. In germline, CDR1 is PRHDT, CDR2 FYEKMQ (reference sequence). The CDR3 extends over 13 amino acids. The chain's CDR3 is CASSPGTPGELFF. In DNA form, the CDR3 reads TGTGCCAGCAGCCCCGGGACTCCCGGGGAGCTGTTTTTT.

This chain connects TRBV5-6 to TRBJ1-2; the D is unclear. The length of the CDR3 is 12 residues. CDR1 is SGHDT and CDR2 is YYEEEE in the germline V gene. Deletions cut 7 bases from V and 1 base from J, with 8 bases between. The CDR3 loop reads CASGESNYGYTF. The CDR3 DNA sequence: TGTGCCAGCGGGGAGAGTAACTATGGCTACACCTTC.

V is TRBV10-3 and J is TRBJ2-7; a possible D gene is TRBD2 (5 bases). CDR1 and CDR2 from the germline V gene are ENHRY and SYGVKD. This CDR3 has 13 residues. The V end lost 4 bases, the J end lost 0 bases, and 7 bases lay between the germline ends. The CDR3 loop is CAISGESSYEQYF. CDR3 coding DNA: TGTGCCATCAGTGGGGAGAGCTCCTACGAGCAGTACTTC.

The chain couples TRBV6-5 to TRBJ2-3, with 7 bases aligning to TRBD1. J gave up 4 bases and V 6 bases, and 7 bases lay outside the gene matches. The CDR3 is made up of 14 amino acids. Germline values: CDR1 MNHEY, CDR2 SVGAGI. Written as DNA, the CDR3 is TGTGCCAGCAGGCCCTATGGGACAGCAGATACGCAGTATTTT. Amino acids: CASRPYGTADTQYF.

The genes are TRBV6-5 and TRBJ1-4; a possible D gene is TRBD1 (6 bases). The germline V gene has CDR1 MNHEY and CDR2 SVGAGI. This CDR3 region has 14 residues. The ends were cut back, 3 bases at V and 8 bases at J, with 13 bases in the middle. CDR3 loop: CASSYRQVPEKLFF. The CDR3 DNA is TGTGCCAGCAGTTATCGACAGGTCCCGGAAAAACTGTTTTTT.

The rearrangement links TRBV4-2 to TRBJ2-7; 8 nucleotides agree with TRBD2. This CDR3 region has 17 residues. The V gene end was trimmed by 0 bases and the J gene end by 0 bases; junction bases not matched to a gene: 7. CDR1 is LGHNA, CDR2 YNFKEQ, per germline. The CDR3 here is CASSQEWLAGSSYEQYF. Here the CDR3 DNA reads TGTGCCAGCAGCCAAGAGTGGCTAGCGGGTAGCTCCTACGAGCAGTACTTC.

This clone has a single count. The V and J genes are TRBV12-5 and TRBJ1-1; 11 bases fit TRBD1. V lost 5 bases and J lost 3; bases outside the gene matches: 5. Germline V gene sequence: CDR1 LGHNT, CDR2 FRNRAP. The CDR3 contains 15 residues. The CDR3 DNA sequence: TGTGCTAGTGGTAAAGTGGGACAGGGGGACACTGAAGCTTTCTTT. It specifies CASGKVGQGDTEAFF.

V usage is TRBV19 and J usage is TRBJ2-3; D is unclear. Germline values: CDR1 LNHDA, CDR2 SQIVND (reference sequence). V lost 4 bases to trimming and J lost 0 bases, with 11 bases between them. The CDR3 extends over 15 amino acids. This CDR3 is CASSTTATSTDTQYF. The CDR3, as DNA: TGTGCCAGTAGTACTACGGCCACTAGCACAGATACGCAGTATTTT.

The gene calls are TRBV11-2 and TRBJ2-5, with D possibly being TRBD1 or TRBD2 (5 bases each). Trimming cost V 1 base and J 6 bases, with 15 bases left between them. Germline CDR1 is SGHAT and CDR2 is FQNNGV. CDR3 length equals 15 residues. Here the CDR3 reads CASSLASGAGKTQYF. CDR3 DNA: TGTGCCAGCAGCTTAGCGAGTGGGGCCGGGAAGACCCAGTACTTC.

This rearrangement joins TRBV7-9 to TRBJ1-6, with 9 bases lining up with TRBD1. The CDR3 runs to 14 residues. Germline CDR1 SEHNR, CDR2 FQNEAQ (reference sequence). V was pared by 5 bases and J by 8 bases, with 4 bases of the junction left unmatched. This chain's CDR3 is CASSLRQGDSPLHF. In DNA, the CDR3 is TGTGCCAGCAGCCTAAGACAGGGGGATTCACCCCTCCACTTT.

In this sample, this clone turned up once. The gene calls are TRBV27 and TRBJ2-3; D possibly corresponds to TRBD2 (6 bases). CDR1 is MNHEY and CDR2 is SMNVEV in the germline V gene (reference sequence). The CDR3 length is 15 residues. Trimming shortened V by 3 bases and J by 1 base, and 11 bases separated the two germline ends. The CDR3 region is CASSFLWGGTDTQYF. CDR3 nucleotides: TGTGCCAGCAGTTTTTTGTGGGGGGGCACAGATACGCAGTATTTT.

This chain joins TRBV27 and TRBJ2-5; a weak D match, TRBD1 (6 bases). Germline assignment: CDR1 MNHEY and CDR2 SMNVEV (reference sequence). V lost 4 bases and J 6 bases, leaving 12 bases between the germline ends. The CDR3 extends over 13 amino acids. The CDR3 bases are TGTGCCAGCAGTTCTACAGGGTTAAAGACCCAGTACTTC. It is translated as CASSSTGLKTQYF.

This clone showed up just a few times. The chain employs TRBV5-1 and TRBJ2-7, with a weak D call TRBD2 (6 bases). From germline, CDR1 is SGHRS and CDR2 YFSETQ. V was clipped by 2 bases and J by 5 bases, with 14 bases between them. This CDR3 spans 14 amino acids. Here the CDR3 DNA reads TGCGCCAGCAGCTTCGGGACTTGGAGTAACGAGCAGTACTTC. The encoded protein is CASSFGTWSNEQYF.

The chain is built from TRBV5-1 and TRBJ1-2, with 7 bases that match TRBD1. The CDR3 totals 16 residues. Germline trimming cut 3 bases from V and 5 bases from J; bases unmatched to any gene: 13. Germline lookup yields CDR1 SGHRS and CDR2 YFSETQ. CDR3: CASSSATGRGGYGYTF. The CDR3 bases are TGCGCCAGCAGCTCGGCGACAGGGAGGGGAGGGTATGGCTACACCTTC.

This chain connects TRBV10-3 to TRBJ1-1; TRBD1 matches at 8 bases. The CDR3 has 14 residues. Per germline, CDR1 ENHRY and CDR2 SYGVKD. Losses at the gene ends were 4 bases for V and 3 bases for J; bases not matched to a gene: 4. The CDR3 DNA sequence: TGTGCCATCAGTGGACAGGGGCCTGACACTGAAGCTTTCTTT. Amino acid sequence: CAISGQGPDTEAFF.

This clone was recorded once. V is TRBV19 and J is TRBJ1-1; D is uncertain. The CDR3 is made up of 13 amino acids. V gave up 3 bases and J gave up 2 bases, with 7 bases separating them. CDR1 is LNHDA, CDR2 SQIVND, per germline (reference sequence). The CDR3: CASSMWKNTEAFF. CDR3 DNA: TGTGCCAGTAGTATGTGGAAAAACACTGAAGCTTTCTTT. The full variable domain, rest sourced from reference TRBV19 and TRBJ1-1, is DGGITQSPKYLFRKEGQNVTLSCEQNLNHDAMYWYRQDPGQGLRLIYYSQIVNDFQKGDIAEGYSVSREKKESFPLTVTSAQKNPTAFYLCASSMWKNTEAFFGQGTRLTVV.

This chain links TRBV10-2 with TRBJ2-3; D call uncertain. The CDR3 is 16 amino acids. Trimming left V 6 bases short and J 5 bases short, with 21 bases between. Germline loops: CDR1 WSHSY, CDR2 SAAADI. Here the CDR3 reads CASSEVERVGIDTQYF. CDR3 nucleotide sequence: TGCGCCAGCAGCGAAGTTGAGCGTGTGGGGATAGATACGCAGTATTTT.

This clone was counted once. The chain couples TRBV5-8 to TRBJ2-2; 8 positions agree with TRBD1. CDR1 is SGHTS, CDR2 YDEGEE, per germline. The CDR3 has 15 amino acids. J was trimmed by 0 bases and V by 3 bases; bases with no gene match: 1. CDR3 DNA: TGTGCCAGCAGCTCGGGACAGGCGAACACCGGGGAGCTGTTTTTT. This encodes CASSSGQANTGELFF.